This record covers a single T cell receptor (beta chain). What it recognizes is unknown. Trimming pared 1 base from V and 5 bases from J, leaving 14 bases between. CDR3 length equals 15 residues. Germline V CDR1 and CDR2: SGHTA, FQGNSA. This sample is part of a study of blood T cells in healthy people across ages. Notes on the study in general: Observed TCR beta diversity showed a strong correlation with the percentage of naive T cells as measured by flow cytometry. A roughly linear fall in TCR beta diversity per million T cells was seen with increasing age. Aged donors had fewer naive CD4+ cells and lower diversity than long-lived donors.

The authors ran a second PCR of 7 to 11 cycles using a sample-barcoded 5' primer and a J-beta primer mix. TCRdb passed the 5' RACE reads through MiXCR, listing each CDR3 protein once. The sample contains 450,000 to 700,000 distinct CDR3 sequences, roughly a quarter of which appear only once. The sample taken for sequencing was blood. The chain recombines TRBV7-2 with TRBJ1-1, with D unclear. This sequence originates from a woman aged 70-85 years in good health. CDR3 sequence (DNA): TGTGCCAGCAGCTTAGTGGGAGGGAAGAGGACTGAAGCTTTCTTT. As protein: CASSLVGGKRTEAFF.